This TCR beta chain was profiled in a study of T cell changes during pregnancy in multiple sclerosis (dated by TCRdb to the late 2010s). General notes on the study: Changes in the T cell repertoire over the course of pregnancy were examined in this study in women with multiple sclerosis.

The germline V gene yields MNHNS for CDR1 and SASEGT for CDR2. V sheds 0 bases and J sheds 8 bases, leaving 10 bases between their ends. The CDR3 contains 14 residues, cysteine and phenylalanine counted. Of all the DNA, just the CDR3 is kept, 42 bases in frame from base 1. With regard to this clone: This receptor's antigen is unknown. No clone much larger than this one lies a single base away; base qualities are absent.

Library construction relied on the immunoSEQ multiplex PCR assay. TCRdb holds this immuneACCESS table with in-frame rearrangements only. Some clones are missing; in checked studies, unresolved V genes explain under half, and the rest has no known cause. Here the sample has some 74,000 clones; roughly 92% occur a single time. The top ten clonotypes cover roughly 3.7% of the sample. The chain is encoded by TRBV6-1 joined to TRBJ1-4, with TRBD1 as a weak D call on 5 bases. This clonotype was sampled from a female donor in good health, enrolled as a control in a pregnancy study. Sequences were derived from peripheral blood, sampled after pregnancy. This receptor carries the CDR3 CASSEAGAGEKLFF. The DNA sequence is given as TGTGCCAGCAGTGAAGCCGGGGCGGGAGAAAAACTGTTTTTT.